The 7 T cell receptor beta chains given below trace back to one sample, sequenced in a study of CD8 T cells in ankylosing spondylitis. One entry per CDR3 protein results from TCRdb running MiXCR on the 5' RACE reads. The data show 350,000 or so distinct CDR3 sequences, around 10% seen once. The sample comprised blood, either unsorted or a sorted T cell fraction (not recorded which). The receptors come from a female donor with ankylosing spondylitis or in good health (not recorded which).

This clonotype has ten or more counts. The rearrangement joins TRBV27 to TRBJ2-1; D not certain. Trimming pared 7 bases from V and 9 bases from J, leaving 10 bases between. This CDR3 is built from 11 residues. CDR1 is MNHEY and CDR2 is SMNVEV in the germline V gene (reference sequence). CDR3 nucleotides: TGTGCCAGCAAGTTGGTCGGTGAGCAGTTCTTC. It is translated as CASKLVGEQFF.

This clonotype occurred many times. The rearrangement links TRBV27 to TRBJ2-2; D possibly uses TRBD1 or TRBD2 (5 bases each). CDR3 length: 14 amino acids. V lost 3 bases and J lost 2, with 7 bases in between. Germline-derived CDR1 and CDR2 are MNHEY and SMNVEV (reference sequence). In DNA, the CDR3 is TGTGCCAGCAGTTTCGGGGACAACACCGGGGAGCTGTTTTTT. It translates to CASSFGDNTGELFF.

The sample holds many counts of this clonotype. The rearrangement links TRBV20-1 to TRBJ2-3, with a tentative D call TRBD2 (5 bases). Germline-derived CDR1 and CDR2 are DFQATT and SNEGSKA (reference sequence). Deletions cut 7 bases from V and 1 base from J, with 15 bases between. CDR3 size: 14 residues. The CDR3 nucleotides are TGCAGTGTTAACCGGGATGACGGCACAGATACGCAGTATTTT. This codes for CSVNRDDGTDTQYF.

This clonotype was seen repeatedly, ten times or more. The genes are TRBV15 and TRBJ2-1, with a tentative D call TRBD1 (6 bases). Germline CDR1 reads LNHNV; CDR2 reads YYDKDF (reference sequence). The CDR3 totals 14 residues. V shed 8 bases and J shed 4 bases, with 15 bases lying between them. The CDR3 sequence: CATESGTQYNEQFF. The CDR3 DNA sequence: TGTGCCACCGAATCCGGGACACAATACAATGAGCAGTTCTTC. The full variable domain, rest sourced from reference TRBV15 and TRBJ2-1, is DAMVIQNPRYQVTQFGKPVTLSCSQTLNHNVMYWYQQKSSQAPKLLFHYYDKDFNNEADTPDNFQSRRPNTSFCFLDIRSPGLGDTAMYLCATESGTQYNEQFFGPGTRLTVL.

The chain combines TRBV7-9 with TRBJ2-2; D may be TRBD2 (6 bases). The CDR3 sequence is 14 residues long. Germline V lookup: CDR1 SEHNR, CDR2 FQNEAQ (reference sequence). The ends were cut back, 3 bases at V and 8 bases at J, with 13 bases in the middle. Written as DNA, the CDR3 is TGTGCCAGCAGCTTCGGGAGCGGCGGGGGGGAGCTGTTTTTT. Amino acid sequence: CASSFGSGGGELFF.

This clonotype has at least ten counts. The genes are TRBV24-1 and TRBJ1-5, with D perhaps matching TRBD1 (5 bases). V was cut by 0 bases and J by 5 bases, with 13 bases left in between. The germline gives CDR1 KGHDR, CDR2 SFDVKD. The CDR3 totals 16 residues. The CDR3 protein is CATSDLAGPKDQPQHF. The CDR3 DNA reads TGTGCCACCAGTGATTTGGCGGGGCCAAAGGATCAGCCCCAGCATTTT.

The DNA of the CDR3 is TGTGCCAGCAGCTCGGCAGGGAAAGAGACCCAGTACTTC. Translation: CASSSAGKETQYF. The chain employs TRBV2 and TRBJ2-5, with D perhaps TRBD1 (5 bases). Trimming took off 6 bases at V and 3 bases at J, with 11 bases between the two ends. CDR1 SNHLY and CDR2 FYNNEI come from the germline V gene. The CDR3 is made up of 13 amino acids. The full variable domain, with the rest looked up from reference TRBV2 and TRBJ2-5, is EPEVTQTPSHQVTQMGQEVILRCVPISNHLYFYWYRQILGQKVEFLVSFYNNEISEKSEIFDDQFSVERPDGSNFTLKIRSTKLEDSAMYFCASSSAGKETQYFGPGTRLLVL.